A single sample is the source of the 29 T cell receptor beta chains below, sequenced in a study of a mutant IDH1 vaccine in newly diagnosed glioma. Their antigen targets remain unknown. The repertoire was sequenced with immunoSEQ multiplex PCR; TCRdb's copy has only in-frame clones and lacks some. The top ten hold about 5% of the sample, which has 40,000 to 50,000 clones, around 74% seen once. Time point of the sample: week 23, last vaccination. Alongside topical imiquimod, each dose of vaccine comprised 300 ug of mutant IDH1 20-mer peptide. Sample: PBMCs, taken from a glioma patient whose treatment included an IDH1 peptide vaccine. The receptors derive from a middle-aged man with glioma.

The CDR3 loop reads CASSGTGGLPAWGGYTF. In DNA, the CDR3 is TGTGCCAGCAGTGGAACAGGGGGACTACCCGCCTGGGGAGGCTACACCTTC. The genes are TRBV25-1 and TRBJ1-2, with 8 bases fitting TRBD1. Germline CDR1 MGHDK, CDR2 SYGVNS. The trim removed 4 bases at V and 8 bases at J, leaving 18 bases unmatched. The CDR3 is 17 residues long.

This chain uses TRBV4-1 with TRBJ1-5, with D tentatively TRBD1 (5 bases). V lost 4 bases and J lost 4, with 14 bases in between. The V gene's germline CDR1 is MGHRA and CDR2 YSYEKL. The CDR3 extends over 15 amino acids. The CDR3 sequence: CASSLAGTANQPQHF. The CDR3 coding sequence is TGCGCCAGCAGCCTCGCCGGGACGGCTAATCAGCCCCAGCATTTT.

The count of this clone is one. The rearrangement joins TRBV6-5 to TRBJ1-1, with D perhaps matching TRBD1 (5 bases). This CDR3 comprises 13 residues. The V end lost 2 bases, the J end lost 3 bases, and 7 bases lay between the germline ends. Germline assignment: CDR1 MNHEY and CDR2 SVGAGI. The CDR3, as DNA: TGTGCCAGCAGTTACCGAGGGGACACTGAAGCTTTCTTT. As protein: CASSYRGDTEAFF.

The chain links TRBV6-5 to TRBJ2-7; no firm D call. Looked up from germline, CDR1 is MNHEY and CDR2 is SVGAGI. The CDR3 has 10 residues. The V end was cut by 8 bases, the J end by 3 bases, with 5 bases between. CDR3 protein: CASGLYEQYF. The CDR3 DNA is TGTGCCAGCGGGCTCTACGAGCAGTACTTC.

The chain couples TRBV30 to TRBJ1-4; unclear D gene. Germline V CDR1 and CDR2: GTSNPN, SVGIG (reference sequence). The ends were cut back, 0 bases at V and 6 bases at J, with 8 bases in the middle. The CDR3 has 13 residues. The CDR3 spells CAWSVRQDEKLFF. The CDR3 region has the DNA TGTGCCTGGAGTGTAAGGCAGGATGAAAAACTGTTTTTT.

The chain employs TRBV19 and TRBJ2-7, with D unclear. CDR1 is LNHDA, CDR2 SQIVND, per germline (reference sequence). This CDR3 region has 12 residues. V was clipped by 3 bases and J by 5 bases, with 8 bases between them. CDR3 region: CASSISTNEQYF. In DNA form, the CDR3 reads TGTGCCAGTAGTATCAGTACGAACGAGCAGTACTTC.

The rearrangement joins TRBV5-4 to TRBJ1-4, with 8 bases identical to TRBD1. V was pared by 4 bases and J by 5 bases, with 4 bases of the junction left unmatched. CDR1 SGHNT and CDR2 YYREEE come from the germline V gene (reference sequence). CDR3 length equals 14 residues. The CDR3 reads CASSVGTGNEKLFF. The CDR3 DNA sequence: TGTGCCAGCAGCGTCGGGACAGGAAATGAAAAACTGTTTTTT.

V is TRBV5-1 and J is TRBJ2-5; D possibly corresponds to TRBD2 (5 bases). The CDR3 covers 14 residues. V lost 4 bases, J lost 1 base, and 11 bases lay in between. Germline CDR1 and CDR2: SGHRS and YFSETQ. DNA for the CDR3: TGCGCCAGCAGCCCTATGGGGAGCCAAGAGACCCAGTACTTC. It codes for CASSPMGSQETQYF.

This chain uses TRBV19 with TRBJ1-4; TRBD1 is a possible D gene (5 bases). Germline loops: CDR1 LNHDA, CDR2 SQIVND (reference sequence). Trimming pared 8 bases from V and 8 bases from J, leaving 12 bases between. This CDR3 region has 12 residues. CDR3 nucleotide sequence: TGTGCCAGTGGGGCCGGGGGAGAAAAACTGTTTTTT. The encoded protein is CASGAGGEKLFF.

This chain joins TRBV2 and TRBJ2-2, with 11 positions matching TRBD2. From germline, CDR1 is SNHLY and CDR2 FYNNEI. V was clipped by 5 bases and J by 7 bases; unmatched bases: 12. The CDR3 is 17 amino acids. This CDR3 reads CASSFLRLAGSLGELFF. Written as DNA, the CDR3 is TGTGCCAGCAGTTTCCTCCGACTAGCGGGGAGTCTCGGGGAGCTGTTTTTT.

V and J are TRBV25-1 and TRBJ2-1, with 12 bases matching TRBD2. This CDR3 has 15 amino acids. Per the germline V gene, CDR1 is MGHDK and CDR2 is SYGVNS. V lost 6 bases to trimming and J lost 7 bases; unmatched junction nucleotides: 7. CDR3 loop: CASRRPSGGENEQFF. For the CDR3, the DNA is TGTGCCAGCAGGAGGCCTAGCGGGGGGGAGAATGAGCAGTTCTTC.

This rearrangement joins TRBV6-6 to TRBJ1-6, with a tentative D call TRBD1 (6 bases). The germline V gene has CDR1 MNHNY and CDR2 SVGAGI (reference sequence). The V gene lost 0 bases and the J gene lost 8 bases, with 14 bases spanning the gap. The CDR3 is 16 amino acids. The CDR3 DNA follows: TGTGCCAGCAGTTACTCGTTTCCAGGGGAGGATTCACCCCTCCACTTT. Residues: CASSYSFPGEDSPLHF.

J is TRBJ2-3 and V is TRBV28; D is unresolved. The CDR3 extends over 15 amino acids. Germline assignment: CDR1 MDHEN and CDR2 SYDVKM. Trimming cost V 6 bases and J 6 bases, with 19 bases left between them. The CDR3 loop is CASSPSEAGDDTQYF. CDR3 coding DNA: TGTGCCAGCAGCCCGTCTGAGGCCGGAGACGATACGCAGTATTTT.

This sequence joins TRBV4-2 and TRBJ1-4, with D possibly being TRBD1 (5 bases). Germline CDR1 LGHNA, CDR2 YNFKEQ. V was cut by 0 bases and J by 4 bases, with 15 bases left in between. The CDR3 is 17 amino acids. CDR3 loop: CASSQEGEGRGNEKLFF. Here the CDR3 DNA reads TGTGCCAGCAGCCAAGAGGGCGAGGGGCGAGGTAATGAAAAACTGTTTTTT.

V and J are TRBV5-1 and TRBJ1-1, with a tentative D call TRBD1 (6 bases). The V end was cut by 0 bases, the J end by 4 bases, with 13 bases between. CDR3 length: 15 residues. Germline V gives CDR1 SGHRS, CDR2 YFSETQ. The CDR3 here is CASSLVRAGATEAFF. The CDR3 coding sequence is TGCGCCAGCAGCTTGGTTAGGGCGGGGGCCACTGAAGCTTTCTTT.

This clone has just a few counts. The genes are TRBV30 and TRBJ2-7; D might be TRBD1 (6 bases). This CDR3 contains 14 residues. Between the trimmed V and J ends, which lost 1 base and 6 bases, there was a span of 16 bases. Germline assignment: CDR1 GTSNPN and CDR2 SVGIG (reference sequence). This CDR3 reads CAWSAGQYGSEQYF. The CDR3 DNA reads as TGTGCCTGGAGTGCAGGACAGTACGGGTCCGAGCAGTACTTC. Supplemented by reference TRBV30 and TRBJ2-7, the full variable domain reads SQTIHQWPATLVQPVGSPLSLECTVEGTSNPNLYWYRQAAGRGLQLLFYSVGIGQISSEVPQNLSASRPQDRQFILSSKKLLLSDSGFYLCAWSAGQYGSEQYFGPGTRLTVT.

The V gene is TRBV6-1, the J gene TRBJ2-3; D call uncertain. CDR1 is MNHNS and CDR2 is SASEGT in the germline V gene. CDR3 length equals 14 residues. The ends were cut back, 0 bases at V and 4 bases at J, with 8 bases in the middle. DNA for the CDR3: TGTGCCAGCAGTGAAGCAGCCGGTCCAGATACGCAGTATTTT. This codes for CASSEAAGPDTQYF.

This clone was observed a few times. The CDR3 loop reads CASSVRTGTGNTIYF. CDR3 coding DNA: TGTGCCAGCAGCGTAAGGACAGGGACTGGAAACACCATATATTTT. The chain employs TRBV9 and TRBJ1-3, with 8 bases matching TRBD1. Germline trimming cut 1 base from V and 2 bases from J; bases unmatched to any gene: 2. The length of the CDR3 is 15 residues. Per the germline V gene, CDR1 is SGDLS and CDR2 is YYNGEE.

The rearrangement links TRBV6-5 to TRBJ1-1; D is undetermined. V was clipped by 6 bases and J by 1 base, with 9 bases between them. Germline V gene sequence: CDR1 MNHEY, CDR2 SVGAGI. This CDR3 spans 13 amino acids. Here the CDR3 DNA reads TGTGCCAGCAGCCCGGGCGAGAACACTGAAGCTTTCTTT. This encodes CASSPGENTEAFF.

The genes are TRBV5-4 and TRBJ1-1, with 7 nucleotides matching TRBD1. This CDR3 is built from 15 residues. V gave up 3 bases and J gave up 4 bases; unmatched junction bases: 9. Germline lookup yields CDR1 SGHNT and CDR2 YYREEE (reference sequence). The CDR3 is CASSSQVAGGTEAFF. The DNA of the CDR3 is TGTGCCAGCAGCTCCCAAGTGGCAGGGGGCACTGAAGCTTTCTTT.

The chain has TRBV19 and TRBJ2-4; 9 nucleotides align to TRBD1. CDR1 and CDR2 from the germline V gene are LNHDA and SQIVND (reference sequence). The CDR3 is made up of 15 amino acids. J lost 6 bases, V lost 8 bases, and 11 bases had no gene match. The CDR3 loop is CASEGTGFLRNIQYF. In nucleotides, the CDR3 is TGTGCCAGTGAAGGGACAGGGTTCTTAAGAAACATTCAGTACTTC.

This chain links TRBV19 with TRBJ1-5, with D unclear. The CDR3 has 15 residues. The V end was cut by 5 bases, the J end by 3 bases, with 14 bases between. Germline CDR1 is LNHDA and CDR2 is SQIVND (reference sequence). CDR3 sequence (DNA): TGTGCCAGTAGTGATGGACGGGCAATCAATCAGCCCCAGCATTTT. This translates into CASSDGRAINQPQHF.

The chain links TRBV7-2 to TRBJ2-5, with D possibly being TRBD2 (7 bases). CDR3 length equals 15 residues. Per germline, CDR1 SGHTA and CDR2 FQGNSA. Trimming pared 5 bases from V and 2 bases from J, leaving 15 bases between. Here the CDR3 reads CASSPRGGAQETQYF. The CDR3 DNA sequence: TGTGCCAGCAGCCCCCGAGGGGGGGCGCAAGAGACCCAGTACTTC.

The chain has TRBV7-2 and TRBJ2-5, with 9 bases identical to TRBD2. The ends lost 3 bases at V and 5 bases at J; junction bases unmatched: 4. The CDR3 length is 14 residues. Looked up from germline, CDR1 is SGHTA and CDR2 is FQGNSA. The CDR3 DNA is TGTGCCAGCAGCTTCCCTAGCGGGGAGGAGACCCAGTACTTC. Amino acid sequence: CASSFPSGEETQYF.

This CDR3 is CASSWPQGDQPQHF. The CDR3 nucleotides read TGTGCCAGCAGCTGGCCGCAGGGGGATCAGCCCCAGCATTTT. The V call is TRBV5-7, the J call TRBJ1-5; 7 nucleotides align to TRBD1. TRBV5-7 is flagged as an ORF with uncertain function. V was clipped by 3 bases and J by 5 bases; unmatched bases: 5. CDR3 length: 14 amino acids.

This clone appeared a few times. The rearrangement joins TRBV5-1 to TRBJ2-3, with D hard to call. The CDR3 consists of 12 residues. The V gene lost 0 bases and the J gene lost 5 bases, with 4 bases spanning the gap. Germline CDR1 reads SGHRS; CDR2 reads YFSETQ. The CDR3 sequence: CASSLGRDTQYF. CDR3 sequence (DNA): TGCGCCAGCAGCTTGGGTAGAGATACGCAGTATTTT.

The CDR3 bases are TGTGCCAGCAGCCCAGGGTCCCTGAACACTGAAGCTTTCTTT. Its protein product is CASSPGSLNTEAFF. The chain carries TRBV5-6 and TRBJ1-1; D perhaps matches TRBD1 (5 bases). V shed 4 bases and J shed 0 bases, with 10 bases lying between them. This CDR3 region has 14 residues. Germline values: CDR1 SGHDT, CDR2 YYEEEE.

This rearrangement joins TRBV6-6 to TRBJ2-1; 8 nucleotides line up with TRBD2. Germline lookup yields CDR1 MNHNY and CDR2 SVGAGI (reference sequence). With 8 bases clipped from V and 4 bases from J, the junction kept 1 base outside the gene matches. CDR3 length: 12 amino acids. The CDR3 loop is CASQRGYNEQFF. Written as DNA, the CDR3 is TGTGCCAGCCAGCGGGGGTACAATGAGCAGTTCTTC.

V and J are TRBV29-1 and TRBJ1-3; no clear D. Trimming took off 7 bases at V and 0 bases at J, with 10 bases between the two ends. Looked up from germline, CDR1 is SQVTM and CDR2 is ANQGSEA. This CDR3 contains 13 residues. CDR3 region: CSARPSSGNTIYF. The CDR3 DNA follows: TGCAGCGCTAGACCAAGCTCTGGAAACACCATATATTTT. The full variable domain, completed using reference TRBV29-1 and TRBJ1-3, is SAVISQKPSRDICQRGTSLTIQCQVDSQVTMMFWYRQQPGQSLTLIATANQGSEATYESGFVIDKFPISRPNLTFSTLTVSNMSPEDSSIYLCSARPSSGNTIYFGEGSWLTVV.